Following are 16 T cell receptor beta chains from one sample sequenced in a study of T-cell reconstitution after alpha-beta-depleted transplantation in children. Preparation of the TCRbeta library involved a method that used unique molecular identifiers. TCRdb fed the PCR reads into MiXCR, producing one record per CDR3 protein. The data contain some 500,000 distinct CDR3 sequences, around 16% of them singletons. The sample in question was PBMCs from the stem cell graft donor, obtained from the stem cell graft. The receptors here all came from a human donor who donated a stem cell graft to a child with acute lymphoblastic leukemia.

The chain is built from TRBV4-2 and TRBJ2-5, with TRBD2 as a possible D gene (5 bases). With 0 bases removed from V and 2 bases from J, the gap between germline ends came to 10 bases. CDR3 size: 15 residues. Germline V gene data show CDR1 as LGHNA and CDR2 as YNFKEQ. Written as DNA, the CDR3 is TGTGCCAGCAGCCAAGACGCGGGCCGACAAGAGACCCAGTACTTC. Translation: CASSQDAGRQETQYF.

The chain carries TRBV12-3 or TRBV12-4 and TRBJ2-7; 8 positions match TRBD1. V trimming: 4 bases; J trimming: 6 bases; junction bases outside the gene matches: 8. The length of the CDR3 is 14 residues. CDR3: CASSSGTGDSEQYF. In DNA, the CDR3 is TGTGCCAGCAGTTCCGGGACAGGAGACTCCGAGCAGTACTTC.

To note about this clonotype: A much larger clone lies one base from this, so it may be a read error. The genes are TRBV5-1 and TRBJ2-7; TRBD1 matches at 9 bases. This CDR3 region has 13 residues. V lost 6 bases, J lost 9 bases, and 10 bases stayed unmatched. CDR1 is SGHRS and CDR2 is YFSETQ in the germline V gene. CDR3 loop: CASTWDRVSAQYF. The CDR3, as DNA: TGCGCCAGCACTTGGGACAGGGTAAGCGCGCAGTACTTC.

This chain joins TRBV4-1 and TRBJ2-7, with TRBD2 matching over 9 bases. Trimming cost V 3 bases and J 9 bases; bases outside gene matches: 15. The V gene's germline CDR1 is MGHRA and CDR2 YSYEKL. This CDR3 comprises 16 residues. The CDR3 sequence is CASSQTPRRLAESQYF. The CDR3 DNA is TGCGCCAGCAGCCAGACCCCTCGGAGACTAGCGGAGTCGCAGTACTTC.

The chain combines TRBV24-1 with TRBJ1-2; 8 bases are shared with TRBD1. The CDR3 consists of 15 residues. Germline CDR1 is KGHDR and CDR2 is SFDVKD. Trimming removed 4 bases from V and 2 bases from J; junction bases left unmatched: 5. CDR3 nucleotides: TGTGCCACCAGTGACCCTCGGACAGGGAACTATGGCTACACCTTC. Translated, it gives CATSDPRTGNYGYTF.

The V gene is TRBV5-1, the J gene TRBJ2-1; the match to TRBD2 covers 12 bases. Germline V gene lookup returns CDR1 SGHRS and CDR2 YFSETQ. Trimming removed 4 bases from V and 8 bases from J; junction bases left unmatched: 4. The CDR3 is 14 residues long. CDR3: CASSLAGGPDEQFF. DNA for the CDR3: TGCGCCAGCAGCCTAGCGGGAGGGCCGGATGAGCAGTTCTTC. The variable domain in full, with the rest retrieved from reference TRBV5-1 and TRBJ2-1, is KAGVTQTPRYLIKTRGQQVTLSCSPISGHRSVSWYQQTPGQGLQFLFEYFSETQRNKGNFPGRFSGRQFSNSRSEMNVSTLELGDSALYLCASSLAGGPDEQFFGPGTRLTVL.

This clonotype came up a few times. This chain links TRBV20-1 with TRBJ2-5, with TRBD1 matching over 8 bases. The V segment lost 6 bases and the J segment 8 bases; nucleotides outside the gene matches: 11. CDR3 length equals 13 residues. The germline gives CDR1 DFQATT, CDR2 SNEGSKA (reference sequence). The CDR3 coding sequence is TGCAGTGCACCCTCCGGGACAGGAGTAACCCAGTACTTC. Its translation is CSAPSGTGVTQYF.

This clonotype was detected a few times. The chain employs TRBV6-5 and TRBJ2-3, with a possible D match to TRBD1 (6 bases). The germline gives CDR1 MNHEY, CDR2 SVGAGI. The CDR3 extends over 15 amino acids. Trimming took off 3 bases at V and 3 bases at J, with 13 bases between the two ends. CDR3 nucleotides: TGTGCCAGCAGTTATAGGGGGTTTCGGACAGATACGCAGTATTTT. This gives the protein CASSYRGFRTDTQYF.

This rearrangement joins TRBV20-1 to TRBJ1-6, with TRBD1 matching 7 bases. CDR3 size: 13 residues. Per germline, CDR1 DFQATT and CDR2 SNEGSKA (reference sequence). V trimming: 5 bases; J trimming: 7 bases; junction bases outside the gene matches: 5. CDR3 bases: TGCAGTGCTGCCGGGACAGCCAATTCACCCCTCCACTTT. Protein: CSAAGTANSPLHF.

This clonotype was observed a few times. This chain uses TRBV25-1 with TRBJ1-4; perhaps TRBD1 as D (6 bases). Between the trimmed V and J ends, which lost 6 bases and 8 bases, there was a span of 19 bases. This CDR3 is 15 amino acids long. From germline, CDR1 is MGHDK and CDR2 SYGVNS. The CDR3 is CASRVQEGGGEKLFF. The CDR3 DNA sequence: TGTGCCAGCAGAGTCCAGGAGGGGGGAGGAGAAAAACTGTTTTTT.

Only a few counts were recorded for this clonotype. The V and J genes are TRBV5-1 and TRBJ2-7, with no clear D. This CDR3 comprises 16 residues. Germline lookup yields CDR1 SGHRS and CDR2 YFSETQ. Between the trimmed V and J ends, which lost 5 bases and 0 bases, there was a span of 18 bases. The CDR3 sequence: CASREQAELVSYEQYF. The DNA of the CDR3 is TGCGCCAGCAGAGAGCAGGCGGAGTTGGTCTCCTACGAGCAGTACTTC.

The CDR3 region has the DNA TGTGCCAGCAGCTTAGGCGCGGCAGGGGGCACCGGGGAGCTGTTTTTT. Protein: CASSLGAAGGTGELFF. V is TRBV13 and J is TRBJ2-2; 7 nucleotides align to TRBD1. CDR1 and CDR2 from the germline V gene are PRHDT and FYEKMQ (reference sequence). CDR3 length equals 16 residues. V gave up 0 bases and J gave up 4 bases; unmatched junction bases: 5.

V is TRBV12-3 or TRBV12-4 and J is TRBJ1-1, with D unclear. Trimming stripped 6 bases from V and 6 bases from J, with 11 bases between. This CDR3 has 12 residues. The CDR3 sequence: CASSRIMSEAFF. In DNA, the CDR3 is TGTGCCAGCAGCCGTATAATGTCTGAAGCTTTCTTT.

This clonotype was counted a few times. The rearrangement links TRBV7-8 to TRBJ2-5, with D unresolved. The germline V and J ends were trimmed by 0 bases and 1 base, with 15 bases remaining between them. CDR1 SGHVS and CDR2 FQNEAQ come from the germline V gene. The length of the CDR3 is 17 residues. CDR3 in DNA: TGTGCCAGCAGCTTAGCTTATGGCAGGAAAATCCAAGAGACCCAGTACTTC. Amino acids: CASSLAYGRKIQETQYF.

A few counts support this clonotype. The chain uses TRBV7-6 and TRBJ1-2; D gene uncertain. The V gene's germline CDR1 is SGHVS and CDR2 FNYEAQ. The CDR3 loop spans 14 amino acids. The germline V and J ends were trimmed by 5 bases and 0 bases, with 10 bases remaining between them. The chain's CDR3 is CASSQITANYGYTF. The CDR3 DNA reads TGTGCCAGCAGCCAGATCACAGCTAACTATGGCTACACCTTC.

In its sample, this clonotype was seen a few times. The rearrangement links TRBV6-2 or TRBV6-3 to TRBJ1-2; TRBD1 matches at 7 bases. V shed 6 bases and J 3 bases; nucleotides not matched to a gene: 4. Germline V gene data show CDR1 as MNHEY and CDR2 as SVGEGT. The CDR3 contains 13 residues. CDR3 residues: CASRPQGDYGYTF. Written as DNA, the CDR3 is TGTGCCAGCAGGCCCCAGGGGGACTATGGCTACACCTTC.